This T cell receptor beta chain appears in the sequencing data of a study of metastatic and nonmetastatic thyroid tumors. The overall study: A comparison of repertoires was made across blood and tumor or nodule tissue from malignant and benign thyroid patients. Overall study findings and caveats: Patients with malignant thyroid tumors reportedly had significantly higher TCR beta diversity than those with benign nodules, in blood and tumor.

Trimming cost V 5 bases and J 9 bases; bases outside gene matches: 7. Germline V gene sequence: CDR1 SNHLY, CDR2 FYNNEI. The CDR3 sequence is 14 residues long. Each patient went into thyroid surgery without having received any treatment. As handled by the study authors: For papillary thyroid cancer, a distant-metastasis classifier was constructed from CDR3 differences observed across clinicopathological groups. TCRdb reanalyzed the PCR reads via MiXCR. V and J calls and clone size were set by TCRdb, not the authors. The sample has some 27,000 clones, around 3.5% seen once. This clone was recorded many times. The antigen remains undetermined.

The sequence was collected from a male donor with papillary thyroid cancer or a benign thyroid nodule (not recorded which). Some clones in this sample may be carry-over from other donors' samples. Sequencing was done on a sample of blood. V and J are TRBV2 and TRBJ2-4, with 10 bases identical to TRBD1. CDR3 sequence (DNA): TGTGCCAGCAGTAACGGACAGGGGGAGGGCATTCAGTACTTC. It is translated as CASSNGQGEGIQYF.